This is a list of T cell receptor beta chains from one sample in a study of T cell repertoires in cytomegalovirus infection. In TCRdb, the reads were re-called with MiXCR into one record per CDR3 protein. This sample has 680,000 or so distinct CDR3 sequences, with around 30% found just once. No antigen has been assigned to these receptors. The specimen comprised cultured PBMCs, sampled from culture after CMV antigen stimulation. The receptors were sampled from a human donor in good health (CMV status not recorded). Some clones in this sample may be carry-over from other donors' samples. Each CDR3 is given with its conserved first and last residue. D genes are given only for firm matches. Where a row states a size, it is once, few, many or the class of an expanded clone; other rows omit it.

clone size	J gene	V gene	D gene	CDR3 DNA	CDR3 protein
-	TRBJ2-7	TRBV28	-	TGTGCCAGCAGTCCCTGGGGTTCCAGCTCCTACGAGCAGTACTTC	CASSPWGSSSYEQYF
-	TRBJ2-3	TRBV20-1	TRBD2	TGCAGTGCTGGCTCGGGGCGGGAGTTGACAGATACGCAGTATTTT	CSAGSGRELTDTQYF
few	TRBJ2-5	TRBV28	-	TGTGCCAGCAGTTTAGAAACGAGAGGGGCGTATATGACCCAGTACTTC	CASSLETRGAYMTQYF
-	TRBJ2-3	TRBV9	TRBD2	TGTGCCAGCAGCGTAGCGGGGGGAGTCGCAGATACGCAGTATTTT	CASSVAGGVADTQYF
-	TRBJ2-7	TRBV2	-	TGTGCCAGCACCAGTTATAGAACTGGCGAGCAGTACTTC	CASTSYRTGEQYF
few	TRBJ1-1	TRBV6-1	TRBD1	TGTGCCAGCGGTCCTCACAGGGGGCCGCCAGGCACTGAAGCTTTCTTT	CASGPHRGPPGTEAFF
-	TRBJ1-1	TRBV19	-	TGTGCCAGTAATAAGGGGTCGCTGAACACTGAAGCTTTCTTT	CASNKGSLNTEAFF
-	TRBJ2-5	TRBV7-8	-	TGTGCCAGCAGCTTAGCGTCCACCGGGACCCAGTACTTC	CASSLASTGTQYF
few	TRBJ2-7	TRBV10-3	TRBD1	TGTGCCATCAGTGAAGGACAGGGGACCTACGAGCAGTACTTC	CAISEGQGTYEQYF
-	TRBJ2-3	TRBV12-3/TRBV12-4	TRBD2	TGTGCCAGCGGGACTAGCGGGAGAGATACGCAGTATTTT	CASGTSGRDTQYF
-	TRBJ2-7	TRBV29-1	TRBD2	TGCAGCGTCAGGACTAGTGGTACCTACGAGCAGTACTTC	CSVRTSGTYEQYF
many	TRBJ2-5	TRBV7-8	TRBD2	TGTGCCAGCAGCCCAACTGGATTCGGGACTAGGGAAGAGACCCAGTACTTC	CASSPTGFGTREETQYF
-	TRBJ2-1	TRBV18	-	TGTGCCAGCTCACAAATGGTTTACAATGAGCAGTTCTTC	CASSQMVYNEQFF
many	TRBJ2-2	TRBV7-2	-	TGTGCCACCGGGGCGGGGTCTCGAACCGGGGAGCTGTTTTTT	CATGAGSRTGELFF
few	TRBJ2-7	TRBV10-3	-	TGTGCCATCAGTGGCCGCGGCCTACGGGGGAGGCCTAGCTCCTACGAGCAGTACTTC	CAISGRGLRGRPSSYEQYF
-	TRBJ1-1	TRBV7-6	-	TGTGCCAGCAGTCAGCCCCCCAGGACGGATATATATAGCACTGAAGCTTTCTTT	CASSQPPRTDIYSTEAFF
-	TRBJ1-1	TRBV27	TRBD1	TGTGCCAGCAGTCCTACGACAGGGAGGAGCACTGAAGCTTTCTTT	CASSPTTGRSTEAFF
few	TRBJ2-7	TRBV7-2	-	TGTGCCAGCAGCTTGCAGAGAGGAGGGGTAAATCAGTACTTC	CASSLQRGGVNQYF
-	TRBJ1-2	TRBV6-1	-	TGTGCCAGCAGTGAAAGGCGACAGCCTCCCTATGGCTACACCTTC	CASSERRQPPYGYTF
-	TRBJ1-6	TRBV11-3	-	TGTGCCAGCAGCTTAGAGTACGATTCACCCCTCCACTTT	CASSLEYDSPLHF
-	TRBJ1-5	TRBV28	-	TGTGCCACGGCCCGCATGGTGAATAGCAATCAGCCCCAGCATTTT	CATARMVNSNQPQHF
few	TRBJ1-3	TRBV7-9	-	TGTGCCAGCAGCCAGTCAGGGACGCCGAGGGACACCATATATTTT	CASSQSGTPRDTIYF
-	TRBJ2-2	TRBV7-2	TRBD2	TGTGCCAGCAGCTTATTGGGCGGGGGGGCCAGTGGGGAGCTGTTTTTT	CASSLLGGGASGELFF
-	TRBJ1-6	TRBV12-3/TRBV12-4	-	TGTGCCAGCAGTTTTCAGGGAACCTATAATTCACCCCTCCACTTT	CASSFQGTYNSPLHF
-	TRBJ2-7	TRBV19	-	TGTGCCAGCCAATCGACCGGAGACAGTACCTACGAGCAGTACTTC	CASQSTGDSTYEQYF
-	TRBJ1-1	TRBV27	-	TGTGCCAGCAGTTTCGAGGGGCGGGACACTGAAGCTTTCTTT	CASSFEGRDTEAFF
-	TRBJ2-1	TRBV18	-	TGTGCCAGCTCACCCGGACAGCCTAATGAGCAGTTCTTC	CASSPGQPNEQFF
-	TRBJ2-1	TRBV19	-	TGTGCCAGTAGTAGGCTCGGGGTCGGCGACAATGAGCAGTTCTTC	CASSRLGVGDNEQFF
-	TRBJ2-1	TRBV7-9	TRBD2	TGTGCCAGCAGCTTAGAAGCGGGGGCACTCAATGAGCAGTTCTTC	CASSLEAGALNEQFF
-	TRBJ2-7	TRBV6-2/TRBV6-3	-	TGTGCCAGCAGTCCGCACCGGGACAAACCCTACGAGCAGTACTTC	CASSPHRDKPYEQYF
-	TRBJ2-3	TRBV15	-	TGTGCCACCAGCACATCAATAGATACGCAGTATTTT	CATSTSIDTQYF
few	TRBJ2-5	TRBV4-3	TRBD2	TGCGCCAGCAGCCAAGAGGTCGGTCTAGCGGGAAAAGAGACCCAGTACTTC	CASSQEVGLAGKETQYF
few	TRBJ1-2	TRBV6-2/TRBV6-3	-	TGTGCCAGCAGACCCCACGGGACATCAAGATATGGCTACACCTTC	CASRPHGTSRYGYTF
-	TRBJ2-5	TRBV28	-	TGTGCCAGCAGTCCTCCGGGACCCTGGGAGACCCAGTACTTC	CASSPPGPWETQYF
-	TRBJ2-3	TRBV29-1	TRBD2	TGCAGCGTGCCTCGGACTAGCGTGACAGATACGCAGTATTTT	CSVPRTSVTDTQYF
few	TRBJ1-5	TRBV7-2	TRBD1	TGTGCCAGCAGCTCCCAGGGGGGGGGGCCCCAGCATTTT	CASSSQGGGPQHF
-	TRBJ1-5	TRBV5-5	TRBD1	TGTGCCAGCAGCTGGGGGACAGGGGTAAATCAGCCCCAGCATTTT	CASSWGTGVNQPQHF
-	TRBJ2-5	TRBV4-1	-	TGCGCCAGCAGCCAAGGTACCGGGACACTCCTGGAGGAGACCCAGTACTTC	CASSQGTGTLLEETQYF
few	TRBJ1-6	TRBV20-1	-	TGCAGTGCCCAAAGCCCAGCGACCTATAATTCACCCCTCCACTTT	CSAQSPATYNSPLHF
many	TRBJ2-7	TRBV7-2	TRBD1	TGTGCCAGCAGCCCGAGGACAGGAGAAACCTACGAGCAGTACTTC	CASSPRTGETYEQYF
-	TRBJ1-5	TRBV7-9	-	TGTGCCAGCAGCTGGGACGGCGGGGTTCAGCCCCAGCATTTT	CASSWDGGVQPQHF
once	TRBJ2-1	TRBV20-1	TRBD2	TGCAGTGCCCAGAGGGGGGTAAGCGGGAGGGATGAGCAGTTCTTC	CSAQRGVSGRDEQFF
-	TRBJ1-3	TRBV7-9	-	TGTGCCAGCAGCCCCCCTTATGGAAACACCATATATTTT	CASSPPYGNTIYF
few	TRBJ1-1	TRBV10-3	-	TGTGCCACCGCTAGAGCAGGGGAAGCTTTCTTT	CATARAGEAFF
-	TRBJ2-7	TRBV6-2/TRBV6-3	-	TGTGCCAGCAGTTACTTCGTGAACGAGCAGTACTTC	CASSYFVNEQYF
few	TRBJ2-3	TRBV20-1	-	TGCAGTGCTAGAGGAAGGCTCAATGCGGATACGCAGTATTTT	CSARGRLNADTQYF
-	TRBJ2-7	TRBV15	-	TGTGCCACCAGCAGAGGCCCGAGCTCCTACGAGCAGTACTTC	CATSRGPSSYEQYF
-	TRBJ1-1	TRBV10-3	-	TGTGCCATCAGTGAGTCGTTGGAACAGCCGAACACTGAAGCTTTCTTT	CAISESLEQPNTEAFF
-	TRBJ1-5	TRBV6-1	-	TGTGCCACCAGCGGGATAAATCAGCCCCAGCATTTT	CATSGINQPQHF
few	TRBJ1-6	TRBV10-3	-	TGTGCCATCAGCTCGAACGTGGCTAATTCACCCCTCCACTTT	CAISSNVANSPLHF
-	TRBJ1-4	TRBV12-3/TRBV12-4	-	TGTGCCAGCAGCGAAGTCACGGGAGAAAAACTGTTTTTT	CASSEVTGEKLFF
few	TRBJ1-5	TRBV6-6	-	TGTGCCAGCAGTAAGGGCGGGGGGCGCAAGGGTCAGCCCCAGCATTTT	CASSKGGGRKGQPQHF
few	TRBJ2-7	TRBV7-8	-	TGTGCCAGCAGTATTGGGCCAATAAACTACGAGCAGTACTTC	CASSIGPINYEQYF
-	TRBJ1-4	TRBV2	-	TGTGCCAGCAGTGAAGCGCCCCCATACGAGGGCCTAACTAATGAAAAACTGTTTTTT	CASSEAPPYEGLTNEKLFF